The T cell receptor (beta chain) under discussion was sequenced for a study of radiation and T cells in renal cell carcinoma. Study-level points and caveats: In nephrectomy-only tumors, top 100 clonotypes averaged approximately 40%, versus about 50% irradiated. Top tumor clonotypes rose in blood 2 weeks post-radiation, then contracted.

This sample's treatment: 15 Gy SBRT to primary tumor, nephrectomy 4 weeks later. Nephrectomy followed 15 Gy stereotactic body radiation by 4 weeks. Produced via immunoSEQ multiplex PCR; TCRdb's table is partial and in-frame only. This sample yields tens of thousands of clones, of which 47% are seen a single time; 16% belongs to the top ten. A remark on this clone: Its matching antigen is unknown.

The CDR3 sequence is 14 residues long. With V trimmed by 3 bases and J by 4 bases, 4 bases remained unmatched. CDR1 is SGDLS, CDR2 YYNGEE, per germline. The chain joins TRBV9 to TRBJ2-3, with 8 positions matching TRBD2. Source: tumor tissue, taken from a patient whose treatment included radiotherapy and nephrectomy. The source of this sequence is a woman aged 45-65 years with renal cell carcinoma. CDR3 nucleotides: TGTGCCAGCAGCGCCGGGGGGGGCCCAGATACGCAGTATTTT. The encoded protein is CASSAGGGPDTQYF.